The rows below give T cell receptor beta chains drawn from one sample of a study of T cells after yellow fever vaccination. TCRdb reprocessed the 5' RACE reads with MiXCR, giving one entry per CDR3 protein. The sample lists 300,000 or so distinct CDR3 sequences; 6.8% were seen once. Here the sequenced sample was PBMCs, taken approximately 47 days after the first yellow fever vaccination. The receptors derive from a man younger than 35 who received the YFV17D yellow fever vaccine. CDR3s include the opening cysteine and the closing phenylalanine or tryptophan. A D gene is named only where the DNA matches it firmly. Size is stated for part of the rows, as once, few or many counts, or as a class when the clone is expanded.

clone_size	d_call	j_call	v_call	cdr3_aa	cdr3_nt
NA	NA	TRBJ2-7	TRBV10-3	CAISTDSNSYEQYF	TGTGCCATCAGTACGGACAGCAACTCCTACGAGCAGTACTTC
many	NA	TRBJ1-5	TRBV4-1	CASSQEEWGLPNQPQHF	TGCGCCAGCAGCCAAGAGGAATGGGGACTTCCCAATCAGCCCCAGCATTTT
NA	TRBD2	TRBJ2-5	TRBV12-3/TRBV12-4	CACSRHKGLAGGQETQYF	TGTGCCTGCAGTCGGCATAAGGGACTAGCGGGCGGTCAAGAGACCCAGTACTTC
NA	NA	TRBJ1-2	TRBV4-1	CASSHLYKANYGYTF	TGCGCCAGCAGCCACCTATACAAGGCGAACTATGGCTACACCTTC
NA	TRBD2	TRBJ2-7	TRBV7-2	CASSPSGQRGTLGDF	TGTGCCAGCAGCCCGTCGGGCCAGCGGGGGACTCTAGGGGACTTC
few	NA	TRBJ2-5	TRBV9	CASSVAPGKETQYF	TGTGCCAGCAGCGTAGCTCCAGGGAAAGAGACCCAGTACTTC
few	NA	TRBJ1-1	TRBV18	CASSSGPPGQSTVNTEAFF	TGTGCCAGCTCGTCCGGTCCTCCGGGGCAGTCAACTGTGAACACTGAAGCTTTCTTT
many	NA	TRBJ2-2	TRBV27	CASSLSTGELFF	TGTGCCAGCAGTTTATCCACCGGGGAGCTGTTTTTT
NA	TRBD2	TRBJ2-2	TRBV29-1	CSAIGLAGGYAGELFF	TGCAGCGCCATAGGACTAGCGGGGGGGTATGCCGGGGAGCTGTTTTTT
many	TRBD2	TRBJ2-5	TRBV5-1	CASRLAWQETQYF	TGCGCCAGCAGACTAGCGTGGCAAGAGACCCAGTACTTC
NA	TRBD2	TRBJ2-7	TRBV6-5	CASSYFRAGTYEQYF	TGTGCCAGCAGTTACTTCCGAGCGGGGACCTACGAGCAGTACTTC
NA	NA	TRBJ2-5	TRBV30	CAWSVGGGLYQETQYF	TGTGCCTGGAGTGTGGGCGGGGGCCTGTACCAAGAGACCCAGTACTTC
many	NA	TRBJ2-1	TRBV11-2	CASSPRRGTSYNEQFF	TGTGCCAGCAGCCCCCGGCGGGGTACCTCCTACAATGAGCAGTTCTTC
few	TRBD1	TRBJ2-3	TRBV3-1	CASSQDRTPGNTQYF	TGTGCCAGCAGCCAGGACAGGACACCGGGAAATACGCAGTATTTT
few	TRBD1	TRBJ1-1	TRBV5-1	CASSPTTGALNTEAFF	TGCGCCAGCAGCCCTACGACAGGGGCCCTGAACACTGAAGCTTTCTTT
NA	NA	TRBJ2-5	TRBV2	CASSGTRDTTRETQYF	TGTGCCAGCAGTGGAACCCGGGACACAACCCGGGAGACCCAGTACTTC
few	TRBD2	TRBJ2-6	TRBV11-1	CASSLAGLAGGPWGSGANVLTF	TGTGCCAGCAGCTTAGCGGGACTAGCGGGGGGGCCTTGGGGCTCTGGGGCCAACGTCCTGACTTTC
many	TRBD1	TRBJ2-3	TRBV5-1	CASSLRTGADTQYF	TGCGCCAGCAGCTTGAGGACAGGGGCCGATACGCAGTATTTT
many	NA	TRBJ1-1	TRBV12-3/TRBV12-4	CASSWSGSGDTEAFF	TGTGCCAGCAGTTGGTCAGGGTCTGGGGACACTGAAGCTTTCTTT
many	NA	TRBJ1-1	TRBV25-1	CASTLGGPEAFF	TGTGCCAGCACCCTGGGAGGGCCTGAAGCTTTCTTT
many	NA	TRBJ1-2	TRBV20-1	CSMGTPNYGYTF	TGCAGTATGGGGACACCGAACTATGGCTACACCTTC
many	NA	TRBJ2-2	TRBV28	CASSLTLPRNTGELFF	TGTGCCAGCAGTTTGACTTTGCCGAGGAACACCGGGGAGCTGTTTTTT
many	TRBD1	TRBJ2-1	TRBV6-2/TRBV6-3	CASSYGVQGMYEQFF	TGTGCCAGCAGTTACGGCGTACAGGGGATGTATGAGCAGTTCTTC
many	NA	TRBJ2-7	TRBV20-1	CSARRSGFVYEQYF	TGCAGTGCTAGGAGGTCGGGTTTTGTCTACGAGCAGTACTTC
few	NA	TRBJ2-7	TRBV29-1	CSVEASFTYEQYF	TGCAGCGTTGAGGCCAGCTTTACCTACGAGCAGTACTTC
NA	TRBD1	TRBJ1-4	TRBV6-1	CASRTGRPNEKLFF	TGTGCCAGCAGGACAGGGCGACCTAATGAAAAACTGTTTTTT
NA	NA	TRBJ2-3	TRBV4-2	CASSQETASQTTDTQYF	TGTGCCAGCAGCCAGGAGACCGCCTCGCAAACCACAGATACGCAGTATTTT
many	NA	TRBJ2-7	TRBV6-5	CASSYSGQNEQYF	TGTGCCAGCAGTTACTCGGGGCAGAACGAGCAGTACTTC
few	NA	TRBJ2-1	TRBV29-1	CSAWGRGYNEQFF	TGCAGCGCCTGGGGGAGGGGGTACAATGAGCAGTTCTTC
few	TRBD1	TRBJ1-6	TRBV11-2	CASSSEMGQTLPDSPLHF	TGTGCCAGCAGCTCAGAGATGGGACAGACTTTACCGGATTCACCCCTCCACTTT
NA	TRBD1	TRBJ1-2	TRBV7-2	CAIQGALGGGGYTF	TGTGCCATACAGGGGGCGCTGGGAGGTGGAGGCTACACCTTC
NA	NA	TRBJ2-3	TRBV6-1	CASKPGVSAVTQYF	TGTGCCAGCAAACCGGGGGTTAGCGCAGTTACGCAGTATTTT
NA	TRBD2	TRBJ2-3	TRBV3-1	CASSPNVRGGPQYF	TGTGCCAGCAGCCCGAATGTGCGGGGGGGCCCGCAGTATTTT
few	NA	TRBJ2-3	TRBV28	CASSLIRAEDTQYF	TGTGCCAGCAGTTTAATCAGGGCAGAAGATACGCAGTATTTT
NA	NA	TRBJ1-2	TRBV6-5	CASSYSPGKGYGYTF	TGTGCCAGCAGTTACTCGCCAGGGAAGGGTTATGGCTACACCTTC
many	NA	TRBJ2-5	TRBV7-2	CASKRQQSQETQYF	TGTGCCAGCAAGAGACAGCAATCACAGGAGACCCAGTACTTC
few	NA	TRBJ1-3	TRBV19	CAIRPDLSGNTIYF	TGTGCCATACGACCGGACCTCTCTGGAAACACCATATATTTT
few	TRBD2	TRBJ2-5	TRBV7-9	CASRPLSGAGETQYF	TGTGCCAGCAGACCGCTCAGCGGGGCAGGAGAGACCCAGTACTTC
NA	NA	TRBJ2-1	TRBV20-1	CSARPWGDLYNEQFF	TGCAGTGCTAGACCGTGGGGGGACTTATACAATGAGCAGTTCTTC